Listed below are T cell receptor beta chains from one sample, sequenced in a study of T cell responses to AZD1222 COVID-19 vaccine. The method was immunoSEQ multiplex PCR; TCRdb's version includes in-frame clones alone and lacks a portion of them. The sample has around 110,000 clones, roughly 87% seen once. Specimen: peripheral blood, collected on day 0 of AZD1222 vaccination. The receptors were gathered from an adult in good health. Both conserved end residues are part of each CDR3. A D gene is named only where the DNA matches it firmly. The listing skips clone size in some rows; elsewhere it reads once, few, many or a size class.

J gene: TRBJ1-4
CDR3 length: 15
clone size: once
V gene: TRBV7-3
D gene: .
CDR3 protein: CASSLLGRVNEKLFF
CDR3 DNA: TGTGCCAGCAGCTTACTCGGCAGGGTTAATGAAAAACTGTTTTTT

J gene: TRBJ2-1
CDR3 length: 15
clone size: .
V gene: TRBV28
D gene: .
CDR3 protein: CASSPRGTLYNEQFF
CDR3 DNA: TGTGCCAGCAGCCCGCGGGGGACACTTTACAATGAGCAGTTCTTC

J gene: TRBJ1-3
CDR3 length: 17
clone size: .
V gene: TRBV7-9
D gene: .
CDR3 protein: CASTGEGPPLSGNTIYF
CDR3 DNA: TGTGCCAGCACCGGGGAGGGGCCGCCACTCTCCGGAAACACCATATATTTT

J gene: TRBJ2-5
CDR3 length: 16
clone size: .
V gene: TRBV3-1/TRBV3-2
D gene: .
CDR3 protein: CASSQDLSLWQETQYF
CDR3 DNA: TGTGCCAGCAGCCAAGACCTTTCCCTGTGGCAAGAGACCCAGTACTTC

J gene: TRBJ1-5
CDR3 length: 15
clone size: .
V gene: TRBV6-5
D gene: .
CDR3 protein: CASSQALGSDQPQHF
CDR3 DNA: TGTGCCAGCAGCCAGGCGTTAGGGAGCGATCAGCCCCAGCATTTT

J gene: TRBJ2-2
CDR3 length: 16
clone size: .
V gene: TRBV18
D gene: TRBD1
CDR3 protein: CASSPPTGGNTGELFF
CDR3 DNA: TGTGCCAGCTCACCACCTACAGGGGGTAACACCGGGGAGCTGTTTTTT

J gene: TRBJ2-7
CDR3 length: 15
clone size: .
V gene: TRBV11-2
D gene: TRBD1
CDR3 protein: CASRKPGQLPYEQYF
CDR3 DNA: TGTGCCAGCAGAAAGCCGGGACAGCTTCCCTACGAGCAGTACTTC

J gene: TRBJ2-1
CDR3 length: 11
clone size: .
V gene: TRBV12-3/TRBV12-4
D gene: .
CDR3 protein: CASSLYNEQFF
CDR3 DNA: TGTGCCAGCAGTCTTTACAATGAGCAGTTCTTC

J gene: TRBJ1-6
CDR3 length: 14
clone size: .
V gene: TRBV20-1
D gene: .
CDR3 protein: CSASEWQGSSPLHF
CDR3 DNA: TGCAGTGCTAGTGAGTGGCAGGGGAGTTCACCCCTCCACTTT

J gene: TRBJ1-1
CDR3 length: 14
clone size: .
V gene: TRBV7-9
D gene: .
CDR3 protein: CASSLGRSNTEAFF
CDR3 DNA: TGTGCCAGCAGCTTAGGACGGTCGAACACTGAAGCTTTCTTT

J gene: TRBJ1-3
CDR3 length: 15
clone size: .
V gene: TRBV9
D gene: .
CDR3 protein: CASSPQPDSGNTIYF
CDR3 DNA: TGTGCCAGCAGCCCCCAACCGGACTCTGGAAACACCATATATTTT

J gene: TRBJ1-2
CDR3 length: 14
clone size: .
V gene: TRBV6-5
D gene: .
CDR3 protein: CASSYYGSNYGYTF
CDR3 DNA: TGTGCCAGCAGTTACTATGGGAGCAACTATGGCTACACCTTC

J gene: TRBJ2-7
CDR3 length: 16
clone size: .
V gene: TRBV5-1
D gene: TRBD2
CDR3 protein: CASSRAGTSGSYEQYF
CDR3 DNA: TGCGCCAGCAGCCGGGCCGGGACTAGCGGCTCCTACGAGCAGTACTTC

J gene: TRBJ2-2
CDR3 length: 13
clone size: .
V gene: TRBV2
D gene: .
CDR3 protein: CASSPEAGGELFF
CDR3 DNA: TGTGCCAGCTCCCCGGAGGCCGGCGGGGAGCTGTTTTTT

J gene: TRBJ1-3
CDR3 length: 13
clone size: .
V gene: TRBV12-3/TRBV12-4
D gene: .
CDR3 protein: CASSSVAPNTIYF
CDR3 DNA: TGTGCCAGCAGTTCAGTCGCTCCAAACACCATATATTTT

J gene: TRBJ1-1
CDR3 length: 13
clone size: .
V gene: TRBV4-1
D gene: .
CDR3 protein: CASSQDGETEAFF
CDR3 DNA: TGCGCCAGCAGCCAAGATGGTGAGACTGAAGCTTTCTTT

J gene: TRBJ1-5
CDR3 length: 13
clone size: .
V gene: TRBV12-3/TRBV12-4
D gene: .
CDR3 protein: CASSLLEGQPQHF
CDR3 DNA: TGTGCCAGCAGTTTACTCGAGGGGCAGCCCCAGCATTTT

J gene: TRBJ2-2
CDR3 length: 15
clone size: few
V gene: TRBV7-8
D gene: TRBD1
CDR3 protein: CASSLTPGQEVELFF
CDR3 DNA: TGTGCCAGCAGCTTAACACCGGGACAGGAAGTGGAGCTGTTTTTT

J gene: TRBJ1-2
CDR3 length: 15
clone size: .
V gene: TRBV6-5
D gene: .
CDR3 protein: CASRGTTVRPSGYTF
CDR3 DNA: TGTGCCAGCAGGGGTACTACAGTTCGACCTTCTGGCTACACCTTC

J gene: TRBJ1-6
CDR3 length: 17
clone size: .
V gene: TRBV7-6
D gene: TRBD1
CDR3 protein: CASSPTTGTGGQSPLHF
CDR3 DNA: TGTGCCAGCAGCCCGACCACCGGGACAGGGGGACAGTCACCCCTCCACTTT

J gene: TRBJ2-3
CDR3 length: 14
clone size: .
V gene: TRBV10-3
D gene: .
CDR3 protein: CAISGGGETDTQYF
CDR3 DNA: TGTGCCATCAGTGGAGGGGGGGAGACAGATACGCAGTATTTT

J gene: TRBJ1-4
CDR3 length: 14
clone size: .
V gene: TRBV7-2
D gene: .
CDR3 protein: CASSTQPVREKLFF
CDR3 DNA: TGTGCCAGCAGCACCCAGCCGGTCCGGGAAAAACTGTTTTTT

J gene: TRBJ2-3
CDR3 length: 15
clone size: .
V gene: TRBV5-5
D gene: .
CDR3 protein: CASSLDWWGGGAQYF
CDR3 DNA: TGTGCCAGCAGCTTGGATTGGTGGGGTGGGGGCGCGCAGTATTTT

J gene: TRBJ1-3
CDR3 length: 14
clone size: .
V gene: TRBV9
D gene: .
CDR3 protein: CASSDGGVGDTIYF
CDR3 DNA: TGTGCCAGCAGCGACGGTGGTGTAGGGGACACCATATATTTT

J gene: TRBJ1-5
CDR3 length: 14
clone size: .
V gene: TRBV28
D gene: .
CDR3 protein: CASSLSGSNQPQHF
CDR3 DNA: TGTGCCAGCAGTTTAAGCGGGAGCAATCAGCCCCAGCATTTT

J gene: TRBJ1-5
CDR3 length: 14
clone size: .
V gene: TRBV2
D gene: TRBD1
CDR3 protein: CASRTGASNQPQHF
CDR3 DNA: TGTGCCAGCAGGACAGGGGCGAGCAATCAGCCCCAGCATTTT

J gene: TRBJ2-1
CDR3 length: 14
clone size: .
V gene: TRBV13
D gene: .
CDR3 protein: CASSPPSRGFEQFF
CDR3 DNA: TGTGCCAGCAGCCCACCCTCCCGGGGATTTGAGCAGTTCTTC

J gene: TRBJ2-7
CDR3 length: 11
clone size: .
V gene: TRBV5-1
D gene: .
CDR3 protein: CASSLSNEQYF
CDR3 DNA: TGCGCCAGCAGCTTGTCGAACGAGCAGTACTTC

J gene: TRBJ1-6
CDR3 length: 13
clone size: once
V gene: TRBV18
D gene: .
CDR3 protein: CASSNRETSPLHF
CDR3 DNA: TGTGCCAGCTCCAATCGGGAAACTTCACCCCTCCACTTT

J gene: TRBJ2-3
CDR3 length: 16
clone size: .
V gene: TRBV19
D gene: TRBD2
CDR3 protein: CASSTRLAGDPDTQYF
CDR3 DNA: TGTGCCAGTAGTACGCGACTAGCGGGGGATCCCGATACGCAGTATTTT

J gene: TRBJ2-1
CDR3 length: 13
clone size: .
V gene: TRBV19
D gene: .
CDR3 protein: CASRRSSYNEQFF
CDR3 DNA: TGTGCCAGTAGGCGGAGCTCCTACAATGAGCAGTTCTTC

J gene: TRBJ1-1
CDR3 length: 14
clone size: .
V gene: TRBV6-6
D gene: .
CDR3 protein: CASVGTPTRTEAFF
CDR3 DNA: TGTGCCAGCGTTGGGACCCCTACGAGGACTGAAGCTTTCTTT

J gene: TRBJ1-2
CDR3 length: 18
clone size: .
V gene: TRBV7-9
D gene: .
CDR3 protein: CASSLEKGRRIDNYGYTF
CDR3 DNA: TGTGCCAGCAGCTTAGAAAAGGGCAGGCGCATCGATAACTATGGCTACACCTTC

J gene: TRBJ1-2
CDR3 length: 14
clone size: .
V gene: TRBV3-1/TRBV3-2
D gene: TRBD1
CDR3 protein: CASSLGQAMGGYTF
CDR3 DNA: TGTGCCAGCAGCCTGGGACAGGCCATGGGGGGCTACACCTTC

J gene: TRBJ1-1
CDR3 length: 16
clone size: once
V gene: TRBV30
D gene: .
CDR3 protein: CAWSTTSSRVGTEAFF
CDR3 DNA: TGTGCCTGGAGCACGACTTCGTCCCGAGTTGGCACTGAAGCTTTCTTT

J gene: TRBJ1-2
CDR3 length: 13
clone size: .
V gene: TRBV27
D gene: .
CDR3 protein: CASSPQGGYGYTF
CDR3 DNA: TGTGCCAGCAGTCCTCAGGGTGGCTATGGCTACACCTTC

J gene: TRBJ1-2
CDR3 length: 14
clone size: .
V gene: TRBV6-5
D gene: .
CDR3 protein: CASSTLGRPLGYTF
CDR3 DNA: TGTGCCAGCAGTACCTTAGGCAGACCTCTAGGCTACACCTTC

J gene: TRBJ2-2
CDR3 length: 15
clone size: .
V gene: TRBV15
D gene: .
CDR3 protein: CATSRGGPNTGELFF
CDR3 DNA: TGTGCCACCAGCAGGGGTGGACCAAACACCGGGGAGCTGTTTTTT

J gene: TRBJ2-1
CDR3 length: 14
clone size: medium-sized
V gene: TRBV9
D gene: TRBD1
CDR3 protein: CASSAGTVYNEQFF
CDR3 DNA: TGTGCCAGCAGCGCAGGGACAGTCTACAATGAGCAGTTCTTC

J gene: TRBJ1-2
CDR3 length: 14
clone size: once
V gene: TRBV7-3
D gene: TRBD1
CDR3 protein: CASSQQGRWGGYTF
CDR3 DNA: TGTGCCAGCAGCCAACAGGGGCGGTGGGGTGGCTACACCTTC

J gene: TRBJ1-4
CDR3 length: 13
clone size: .
V gene: TRBV19
D gene: .
CDR3 protein: CASSIRQYEKLFF
CDR3 DNA: TGTGCCAGTAGTATACGTCAGTATGAAAAACTGTTTTTT

J gene: TRBJ1-2
CDR3 length: 14
clone size: .
V gene: TRBV7-2
D gene: .
CDR3 protein: CASSSPRITYGYTF
CDR3 DNA: TGTGCCAGCAGCTCCCCGAGGATAACCTATGGCTACACCTTC

J gene: TRBJ2-7
CDR3 length: 14
clone size: .
V gene: TRBV7-9
D gene: .
CDR3 protein: CASSLVGGAEEQYF
CDR3 DNA: TGTGCCAGCAGCTTAGTAGGGGGTGCTGAAGAGCAGTACTTC

J gene: TRBJ2-1
CDR3 length: 13
clone size: .
V gene: TRBV28
D gene: .
CDR3 protein: CASSPREANKQFF
CDR3 DNA: TGTGCCAGCAGCCCCAGGGAAGCCAATAAGCAGTTCTTC

J gene: TRBJ1-1
CDR3 length: 13
clone size: .
V gene: TRBV7-9
D gene: .
CDR3 protein: CASSSRGGSEAFF
CDR3 DNA: TGTGCCAGCAGCTCCCGTGGCGGGAGTGAAGCTTTCTTT

J gene: TRBJ2-5
CDR3 length: 11
clone size: .
V gene: TRBV7-9
D gene: TRBD2
CDR3 protein: CASSGQETQYF
CDR3 DNA: TGTGCCAGTAGCGGGCAAGAGACCCAGTACTTC

J gene: TRBJ1-3
CDR3 length: 16
clone size: .
V gene: TRBV7-6
D gene: .
CDR3 protein: CASSPLEGASGNTIYF
CDR3 DNA: TGTGCCAGCAGCCCCCTCGAAGGGGCGTCTGGAAACACCATATATTTT

J gene: TRBJ1-2
CDR3 length: 16
clone size: once
V gene: TRBV9
D gene: .
CDR3 protein: CASSVASGGLNYGYTF
CDR3 DNA: TGTGCCAGCAGCGTAGCTAGTGGGGGGCTTAACTATGGCTACACCTTC

J gene: TRBJ2-2
CDR3 length: 17
clone size: .
V gene: TRBV19
D gene: .
CDR3 protein: CASSSPEAGLNTGELFF
CDR3 DNA: TGTGCCAGTAGTAGCCCAGAGGCGGGACTGAACACCGGGGAGCTGTTTTTT

J gene: TRBJ1-5
CDR3 length: 16
clone size: once
V gene: TRBV6-2/TRBV6-3
D gene: .
CDR3 protein: CASSPLRDGRNQPQHF
CDR3 DNA: TGTGCCAGCAGCCCGCTCCGGGACGGGAGAAATCAGCCCCAGCATTTT